The 21 T cell receptor beta chains presented below share a single source sample, sequenced in a study of T cell repertoires in cytomegalovirus infection. Via MiXCR, TCRdb re-called the reads, giving one row per CDR3 protein. The repertoire consists of more than 400,000 distinct CDR3 sequences, with approximately 26% occurring once and the leading ten covering about 13%. Sequenced input: PBMCs. Receptors originate from a human donor in good health (CMV status not recorded). Some clones in this sample may be carry-over from other donors' samples.

The V call is TRBV12-3 or TRBV12-4, the J call TRBJ1-1; D ambiguous. V lost 6 bases, J lost 1 base, and 9 bases lay in between. This CDR3 contains 13 residues. CDR3 DNA: TGTGCCAGCAGATCTCTGGGGAACACTGAAGCTTTCTTT. Translation gives CASRSLGNTEAFF.

This clonotype has only a few counts. The chain joins TRBV10-3 to TRBJ2-1; 12 positions match TRBD1. Germline-derived CDR1 and CDR2 are ENHRY and SYGVKD. The V gene end was trimmed by 4 bases and the J gene end by 9 bases; junction bases not matched to a gene: 10. The CDR3 totals 16 residues. The CDR3 loop is CAISGLGGQGAGEQFF. The CDR3 DNA is TGTGCCATCAGTGGCCTCGGGGGACAGGGGGCCGGTGAGCAGTTCTTC.

The table lists this clonotype with many counts. The rearrangement links TRBV7-8 to TRBJ1-3; D unclear. V dropped 5 bases and J dropped 1 base, with 24 bases sitting between them. The CDR3 sequence is 19 residues long. Germline V gene sequence: CDR1 SGHVS, CDR2 FQNEAQ. The CDR3 sequence: CASSRTTQTDGRSGNTIYF. Written as DNA, the CDR3 is TGTGCCAGCAGCCGAACTACCCAAACGGACGGAAGATCTGGAAACACCATATATTTT.

This clonotype appeared a few times. The chain employs TRBV7-8 and TRBJ1-1; the D gene is possibly TRBD1 (5 bases). The germline V gene encodes CDR1 SGHVS and CDR2 FQNEAQ. The V end lost 1 base, the J end lost 6 bases, and 18 bases lay between the germline ends. This CDR3 is built from 16 residues. The CDR3: CASSLDRRISVAEAFF. The CDR3 nucleotides read TGTGCCAGCAGCTTAGACAGGCGAATCAGCGTTGCTGAAGCTTTCTTT.

This clonotype has a count of ten or more. The CDR3 loop is CASSLDRANGELFF. DNA of the CDR3: TGTGCCAGCAGCTTGGACAGGGCAAACGGGGAGCTGTTTTTT. The chain uses TRBV7-2 and TRBJ2-2; the match to TRBD1 covers 8 bases. Germline V gene sequence: CDR1 SGHTA, CDR2 FQGNSA. The CDR3 is made up of 14 amino acids. Germline trimming cut 3 bases from V and 7 bases from J; bases unmatched to any gene: 4.

A word on this clonotype: This may come from a read error, since a much larger clone is one base off. The CDR3 sequence: CASSYAGELFF. The CDR3 nucleotides read TGTGCCAGCAGTTACGCCGGGGAGCTGTTTTTT. V usage is TRBV6-8 and J usage is TRBJ2-2, with no clear D. With 2 bases removed from V and 6 bases from J, the gap between germline ends came to 1 base. CDR1 and CDR2 (germline): MNHGY, SAAAGT. The CDR3 is made up of 11 amino acids.

This clonotype was detected only a few times. The rearrangement uses TRBV10-3 and TRBJ2-1; D is possibly TRBD2 (5 bases). V was clipped by 1 base and J by 2 bases, with 12 bases between them. Germline lookup yields CDR1 ENHRY and CDR2 SYGVKD. The CDR3 consists of 16 residues. The CDR3 loop is CAISEWTHRTYNEQFF. The CDR3 region has the DNA TGTGCCATCAGTGAGTGGACTCATAGAACCTACAATGAGCAGTTCTTC.

In DNA, the CDR3 is TGTGCCAGTAGTATAGGGTTTAGCGGGGGACTCAATGAGCAGTTCTTC. Protein: CASSIGFSGGLNEQFF. The V gene is TRBV19, the J gene TRBJ2-1, with 9 positions matching TRBD2. The CDR3 has 16 amino acids. J lost 6 bases, V lost 1 base, and 7 bases had no gene match. CDR1 and CDR2 from the germline V gene are LNHDA and SQIVND (reference sequence).

The CDR3, as DNA: TGTGCCAGCAGTTCCAGGGTCTCCTACAATGAGCAGTTCTTC. Translation: CASSSRVSYNEQFF. The genes are TRBV28 and TRBJ2-1, with a possible D match to TRBD1 (5 bases). CDR3 size: 14 residues. The germline V gene encodes CDR1 MDHEN and CDR2 SYDVKM. Between the trimmed V and J ends, which lost 4 bases and 0 bases, there was a span of 7 bases.

This clonotype was counted between two and nine times. This rearrangement joins TRBV6-2 or TRBV6-3 to TRBJ2-1, with D perhaps TRBD2 (5 bases). V lost 6 bases and J 12 bases, leaving 18 bases between the germline ends. The CDR3 has 13 amino acids. Germline loops: CDR1 MNHEY, CDR2 SVGEGT. Here the CDR3 DNA reads TGTGCCAGCAGGACCGGGCACCCTCGGGGGCAGTTCTTC. It codes for CASRTGHPRGQFF.

This clonotype was seen at least ten times. This chain links TRBV7-2 with TRBJ1-2; the D is unclear. Trimming stripped 2 bases from V and 3 bases from J, with 10 bases between. In germline, CDR1 is SGHTA, CDR2 FQGNSA. The CDR3 spans 14 residues. The CDR3 is CASSLTRIDYGYTF. The CDR3 DNA reads as TGTGCCAGCAGCTTAACGAGGATTGACTATGGCTACACCTTC.

The chain couples TRBV4-3 to TRBJ1-6; the D is unclear. This CDR3 has 17 amino acids. Germline V CDR1 and CDR2: LGHNA, YSLEER. V gave up 0 bases and J gave up 7 bases, with 16 bases separating them. The DNA for the CDR3 is TGCGCCAGCAGCCAAGATGACCCGCGACGGGGAAATTCACCCCTCCACTTT. Translating gives CASSQDDPRRGNSPLHF.

The CDR3 region is CASSPPRAGPLNEQFF. The CDR3 DNA follows: TGTGCCAGCAGCCCACCACGGGCCGGCCCACTCAATGAGCAGTTCTTC. This chain joins TRBV14 and TRBJ2-1; D is uncertain. The germline V gene encodes CDR1 SGHDN and CDR2 FVKESK. Trimming shortened V by 4 bases and J by 6 bases, and 19 bases separated the two germline ends. The CDR3 contains 16 residues.

This sequence joins TRBV25-1 and TRBJ1-2, with D hard to call. Germline-derived CDR1 and CDR2 are MGHDK and SYGVNS. This CDR3 contains 15 residues. V lost 4 bases, J lost 4 bases, and 16 bases lay in between. CDR3 region: CASSAAATGLYGYTF. The CDR3 DNA follows: TGTGCCAGCAGTGCCGCCGCGACGGGCCTCTATGGCTACACCTTC.

This rearrangement joins TRBV30 to TRBJ1-3; 8 bases are shared with TRBD1. Germline CDR1 GTSNPN, CDR2 SVGIG (reference sequence). V was clipped by 4 bases and J by 4 bases; unmatched bases: 3. This CDR3 has 13 residues. CDR3 loop: CAWKQGAGNTIYF. CDR3 in DNA: TGTGCCTGGAAGCAGGGGGCAGGAAACACCATATATTTT.

In its sample, this clonotype was seen a few times. This chain links TRBV25-1 with TRBJ1-4; 7 bases are shared with TRBD1. This CDR3 has 16 residues. The ends lost 4 bases at V and 0 bases at J; junction bases unmatched: 5. CDR1 is MGHDK and CDR2 is SYGVNS in the germline V gene. The CDR3: CASSAGQSPTNEKLFF. In nucleotides, the CDR3 is TGTGCCAGCAGTGCGGGACAGTCTCCAACTAATGAAAAACTGTTTTTT.

The gene calls are TRBV4-1 and TRBJ1-2, with 10 bases identical to TRBD1. The CDR3 extends over 18 amino acids. V lost 1 base and J lost 2; bases outside the gene matches: 10. Germline V gene data show CDR1 as MGHRA and CDR2 as YSYEKL. CDR3 bases: TGCGCCAGCAGCCAAGCTTGGGACAGGGGATTGTGGAACTATGGCTACACCTTC. It yields the protein CASSQAWDRGLWNYGYTF.

This clonotype was observed a few times. The gene calls are TRBV14 and TRBJ2-1; 8 bases are a match to TRBD2. The length of the CDR3 is 14 residues. Germline assignment: CDR1 SGHDN and CDR2 FVKESK. V lost 5 bases to trimming and J lost 7 bases; unmatched junction nucleotides: 7. The CDR3 loop is CASSVIGRGNEQFF. The CDR3 region has the DNA TGTGCCAGCAGCGTGATCGGGAGGGGGAATGAGCAGTTCTTC.

This clonotype has a handful of counts. The genes are TRBV20-1 and TRBJ2-1; 7 bases agree with TRBD2. This CDR3 region has 15 residues. Looked up from germline, CDR1 is DFQATT and CDR2 is SNEGSKA (reference sequence). Germline trimming cut 3 bases from V and 8 bases from J; bases unmatched to any gene: 13. Written as DNA, the CDR3 is TGCAGTGCTAGCATCACCTCCGGGACTATCGATGAGCAGTTCTTC. It codes for CSASITSGTIDEQFF.

This clonotype occurred many times. J is TRBJ2-2 and V is TRBV7-3; possibly TRBD2 for D (6 bases). Trimming shortened V by 4 bases and J by 5 bases, and 11 bases separated the two germline ends. The CDR3 runs 14 residues. Per the germline V gene, CDR1 is SGHTA and CDR2 is FQGTGA. Written as DNA, the CDR3 is TGTGCCAGCAGCTACACCGGAGGGACCGGGGAGCTGTTTTTT. Residues: CASSYTGGTGELFF. Variable domain in full (rest from reference TRBV7-3 and TRBJ2-2): GAGVSQTPSNKVTEKGKYVELRCDPISGHTALYWYRQSLGQGPEFLIYFQGTGAADDSGLPNDRFFAVRPEGSVSTLKIQRTERGDSAVYLCASSYTGGTGELFFGEGSRLTVL.

This clonotype was counted a few times. The gene calls are TRBV7-2 and TRBJ2-1; D is possibly TRBD2 (6 bases). Germline V lookup: CDR1 SGHTA, CDR2 FQGNSA. CDR3 length equals 15 residues. V was shortened by 2 bases and J by 8 bases, with 16 bases between the two germline ends. CDR3 sequence reads: CASSLNWGVIHEQFF. In DNA form, the CDR3 reads TGTGCCAGCAGCTTAAATTGGGGGGTGATCCATGAGCAGTTCTTC.